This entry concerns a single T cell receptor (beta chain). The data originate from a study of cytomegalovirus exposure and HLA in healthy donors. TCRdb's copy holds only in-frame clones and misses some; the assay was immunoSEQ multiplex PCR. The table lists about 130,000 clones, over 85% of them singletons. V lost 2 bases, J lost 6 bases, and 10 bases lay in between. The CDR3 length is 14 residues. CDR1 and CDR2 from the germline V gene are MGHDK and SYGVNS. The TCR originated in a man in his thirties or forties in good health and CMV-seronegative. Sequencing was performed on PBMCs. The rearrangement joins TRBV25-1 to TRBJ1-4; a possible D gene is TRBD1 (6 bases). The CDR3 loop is CASSEGGADEKLFF. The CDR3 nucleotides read TGTGCCAGCAGTGAAGGGGGGGCGGATGAAAAACTGTTTTTT.